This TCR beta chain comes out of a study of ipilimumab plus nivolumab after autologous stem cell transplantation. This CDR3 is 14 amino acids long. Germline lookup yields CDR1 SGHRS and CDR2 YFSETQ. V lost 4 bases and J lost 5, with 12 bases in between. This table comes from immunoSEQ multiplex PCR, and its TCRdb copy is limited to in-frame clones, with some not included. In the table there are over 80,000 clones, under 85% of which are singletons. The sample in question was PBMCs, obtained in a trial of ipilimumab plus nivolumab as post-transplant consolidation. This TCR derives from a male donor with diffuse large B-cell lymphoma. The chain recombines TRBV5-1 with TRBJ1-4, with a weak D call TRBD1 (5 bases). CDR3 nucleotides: TGCGCCAGCAGCGAGACAGCCACGAATGAAAAACTGTTTTTT. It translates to CASSETATNEKLFF.